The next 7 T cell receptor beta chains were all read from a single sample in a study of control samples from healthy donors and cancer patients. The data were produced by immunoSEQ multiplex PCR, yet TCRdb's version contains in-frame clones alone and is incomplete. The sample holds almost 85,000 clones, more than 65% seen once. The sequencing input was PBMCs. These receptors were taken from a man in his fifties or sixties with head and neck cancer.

CDR3 sequence: CATSGRYNEQFF. CDR3 nucleotides: TGTGCCACCAGTGGTAGGTACAATGAGCAGTTCTTC. The chain recombines TRBV24-1 with TRBJ2-1; D remains unclear. V shed 5 bases and J shed 4 bases, with 5 bases lying between them. The germline CDR1 and CDR2 sequences are KGHDR and SFDVKD. The CDR3 runs to 12 residues.

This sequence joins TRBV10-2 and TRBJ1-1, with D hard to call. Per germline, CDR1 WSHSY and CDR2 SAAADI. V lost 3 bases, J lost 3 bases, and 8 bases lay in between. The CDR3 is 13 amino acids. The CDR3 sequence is CASSDFFYTEAFF. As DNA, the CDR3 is TGCGCCAGCAGTGATTTCTTTTACACTGAAGCTTTCTTT.

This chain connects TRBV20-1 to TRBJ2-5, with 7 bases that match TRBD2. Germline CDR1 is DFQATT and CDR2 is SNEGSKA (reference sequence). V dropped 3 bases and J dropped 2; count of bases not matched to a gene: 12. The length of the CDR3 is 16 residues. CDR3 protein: CSASPLLSGEQETQYF. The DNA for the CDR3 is TGCAGTGCTAGTCCTCTCCTGAGCGGGGAACAAGAGACCCAGTACTTC.

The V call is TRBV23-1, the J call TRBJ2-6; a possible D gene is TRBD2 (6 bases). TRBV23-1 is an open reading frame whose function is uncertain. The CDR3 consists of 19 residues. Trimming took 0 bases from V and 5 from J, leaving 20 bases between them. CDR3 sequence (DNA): TGCGCCAGCAGTCAATCGGGCGGACGGGAGCTCTGGAGGGCCAACGTCCTGACTTTC. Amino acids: CASSQSGGRELWRANVLTF.

The chain's CDR3 is CASSLAVNWQAVNEQFF. The CDR3 bases are TGCGCCAGCAGCTTGGCTGTTAACTGGCAGGCAGTCAATGAGCAGTTCTTC. This sequence joins TRBV5-1 and TRBJ2-1; unclear D gene. The CDR3 consists of 17 residues. Trimming shortened V by 0 bases and J by 6 bases, and 19 bases separated the two germline ends. Germline CDR1 is SGHRS and CDR2 is YFSETQ.

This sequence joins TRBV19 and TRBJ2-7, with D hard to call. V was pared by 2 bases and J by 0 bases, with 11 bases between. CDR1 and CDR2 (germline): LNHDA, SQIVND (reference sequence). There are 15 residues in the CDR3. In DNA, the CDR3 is TGTGCCAGTAGTATAAGGTGGCTTGGCTCCTACGAGCAGTACTTC. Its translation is CASSIRWLGSYEQYF.

The CDR3 here is CASSSPALGGAQHF. CDR3 bases: TGTGCCAGCAGCTCCCCGGCTTTGGGCGGGGCCCAGCATTTT. This chain links TRBV2 with TRBJ1-5; D unresolved. This CDR3 comprises 14 residues. V gave up 6 bases and J gave up 11 bases, with 20 bases separating them. Germline V lookup: CDR1 SNHLY, CDR2 FYNNEI.